This entry concerns a single T cell receptor beta chain. This clonotype was observed a few times. Its specific antigen is unknown. The sample holds no much larger clone one base away, and base qualities are not on file. Systemically healthy Caucasian individuals from Russia, about 38 in total and aged roughly 6 to 100 years, were included as donors. Approximately 9.7 milliliters of peripheral blood were drawn from each donor into EDTA-treated Vacutainer tubes. Ficoll-Paque density-gradient centrifugation was used to isolate PBMCs, with at least 7 million per sample. Trizol reagent was used to extract total RNA from the PBMCs, yielding at least 5 micrograms per sample. For every donor, an aliquot of PBMCs went through flow cytometry to measure the percentages of naive CD45RAhigh/CD27high T cells. This entry belongs to a study of blood T cells in healthy people across ages (dated by TCRdb to the mid-2010s). Turning to the overall study: In model experiments, roughly one uniquely barcoded TCR beta cDNA molecule per two T cells was captured by template switching. The study measured age-related changes in TCR beta repertoire diversity using deep sequencing normalized with unique cDNA molecular identifiers. The donors were divided into four age groups: young (average 16 years), middle-aged (about 41), aged (approximately 59) and long-lived (about 90). Using the same blood draw, the study looked at two additional independent replicas of 1 million unique cDNA reads for two donors, one aged 18 to 30 and the other aged 80 or older. The paper as a whole reports these results and caveats: Total diversity estimates from one million sequenced T cells were considered lower bounds and underestimates. Because donor CMV infection status was unknown, age-related changes in expanded clonotypes were potentially confounded. The long-lived group showed more naive CD4+ T cells, fewer expanded clones and increased TCR diversity than the aged group, suggesting age selection. Observed TCR beta diversity per million T cells fell roughly linearly with age, and a significant reduction was already apparent by age around 39. Since profiling was done on bulk unsorted PBMCs, naive and antigen-experienced compartments could not be conclusively compared. A strong correlation was found between observed TCR beta diversity and the percentage of naive T cells measured by flow cytometry.

Libraries came from 5' RACE. Sequencing was carried out with an Illumina HiSeq 2500. A second about 7 to 12 cycle PCR used a sample-barcoded 5' primer and a J-beta primer mix. A template-switch 5' adaptor carrying 12 random nucleotides introduced a unique molecular identifier onto each TCR beta cDNA molecule. Each sample yielded at least 2.5 million CDR3-containing paired-end reads. First-strand cDNA was synthesized from all RNA with the Mint cDNA synthesis kit, primed by a TRBC-specific oligonucleotide. Following uracil-DNA glycosylase treatment, a first 18-cycle PCR with universal primers M1SS and BC2_uni_R was performed on all cDNA. The study's processing was this. Normalization of each sample was performed by random selection of 1 million high-quality reads, each carrying a distinct molecular identifier. Instead of being binned into consensus sequences, reads with shared molecular identifiers were discarded. MiTCR, with a Q25 quality threshold and the strictest error-elimination algorithm, was used for CDR3 identification, clonotype clustering and error correction. Lower-bound total TCR beta diversity was estimated with a nonparametric unseen species model using Euler transformation. TCRdb redid the processing of the public reads, applying fastp at Q25 and MiXCR, and retained in-frame beta chains. Rows merge per CDR3 protein into single entries with the most common DNA and genes. The authors' filters were not applied to this entry. Here the sample has over 750,000 distinct CDR3 sequences; 20% to 25% occur a single time. The top ten hold roughly a tenth of the sample.

The CDR3 runs 15 residues from the cysteine to the phenylalanine. Only the CDR3 part of the read is kept: 45 bases, read in frame from the first base. Looking up the germline V gene (reference sequence) yields CDR1 MNHEY and CDR2 SMNVEV. After removal of 6 bases from V and 5 bases from J, the junction retains 8 bases not matched to a gene. The sample was also reused in another study, on T cells of mothers and their children. Looking at the second paper: Nine systemically healthy Caucasian individuals, comprising three mothers and their six children, were included as donors. cDNA synthesis consumed the entire amount of extracted RNA, loaded at approximately 1.6 ug RNA in each 15 ul reaction. In the second PCR, sample barcodes and 2-4 random nucleotides were introduced via the M1S primer. Over 8 million TCR beta CDR3 reads came from each mother, compared with approximately 3 million reads from each child. Thymic selection similarly shapes TCR recombination output in related and unrelated pairs, with minor effect from inherited differences. Normalized repertoire overlap was always found to be slightly, but never significantly, higher in related mother-child pairs than in unrelated mother-child pairs. No persistent microchimeric T cell clones were found, with a detection sensitivity of approximately 100 clones per million clonotypes. Deep NGS was used in the study to compare the TCR beta repertoires of mothers and children and to look for features that separate related mother-child pairs from unrelated individuals. The mean age was roughly 40 +/- 4 years for the mothers and 11 +/- 4 years for the children. Libraries were sequenced on Illumina HiSeq 2000 with 100+100 nt paired-end reads after adapter ligation with NEBNext reagents. To prevent cross-contamination, the mother and child libraries were prepared one month apart and sequenced in separate runs. Between roughly 500,000 and 2,300,000 distinct TCR beta clonotypes were identified per donor. Naive TCR beta clonotypes were estimated from low-frequency clonotypes matched to each donor's FACS-determined naive share, without sorting.

This sequence uses TRBV27 and TRBJ2-5; 11 central nucleotides agree with TRBD2. The sequence came from a boy younger than 18 in good health. Specimen: blood. The nucleotide sequence is TGTGCCAGCAGCCACGCTAGCGGGGGGCGGGAGACCCAGTACTTC. It codes for CASSHASGGRETQYF.